One and the same sample provided the 13 T cell receptor beta chains below, sequenced in a study of blood T cell repertoires in COVID-19. Measured with immunoSEQ multiplex PCR; TCRdb has only the in-frame clones, and not every one. The top ten clones hold around 2.9% of a sample with a few hundred thousand clones, approximately 86% of them seen once. The sample comprised peripheral blood. Receptor source: a human donor in a cohort sampled during active COVID-19.

This rearrangement joins TRBV29-1 to TRBJ1-2; 8 bases map to TRBD1. This CDR3 is 14 amino acids long. V gave up 7 bases and J gave up 3 bases; unmatched junction bases: 10. Germline CDR1 and CDR2: SQVTM and ANQGSEA. In nucleotides, the CDR3 is TGCAGCGCCCGGACAGGGCGTGAGGACTATGGCTACACCTTC. As protein: CSARTGREDYGYTF.

The gene calls are TRBV5-5 and TRBJ1-2; 7 bases map to TRBD1. Germline lookup yields CDR1 SGHKS and CDR2 YYEKEE (reference sequence). The ends lost 0 bases at V and 12 bases at J; junction bases unmatched: 20. The CDR3 extends over 17 amino acids. The CDR3 loop is CASSLGANTLDRTQNTF. The CDR3 DNA follows: TGTGCCAGCAGCTTGGGGGCGAACACCTTGGACAGGACCCAGAACACCTTC.

The gene calls are TRBV24-1 and TRBJ2-1, with D tentatively TRBD1 (7 bases). Germline-derived CDR1 and CDR2 are KGHDR and SFDVKD. CDR3 length: 12 amino acids. Trimming pared 10 bases from V and 5 bases from J, leaving 11 bases between. The CDR3 DNA follows: TGTGCCACGGAGGGACAGCACAATGAGCAGTTCTTC. The encoded protein is CATEGQHNEQFF.

This chain links TRBV29-1 with TRBJ1-6, with TRBD1 matching over 10 bases. The ends lost 6 bases at V and 7 bases at J; junction bases unmatched: 6. The CDR3 consists of 14 residues. Germline lookup yields CDR1 SQVTM and CDR2 ANQGSEA. As DNA, the CDR3 is TGCAGCGTGGGGACAGGGGACGGGAATTCACCCCTCCACTTT. Amino acids: CSVGTGDGNSPLHF.

The V and J genes are TRBV5-1 and TRBJ1-2; the match to TRBD1 covers 7 bases. Germline V gives CDR1 SGHRS, CDR2 YFSETQ. This CDR3 is built from 17 residues. V lost 0 bases, J lost 4 bases, and 12 bases stayed unmatched. This chain's CDR3 is CASSLGGAGTARYGYTF. The CDR3 nucleotides are TGCGCCAGCAGCTTGGGTGGAGCCGGGACAGCCCGCTATGGCTACACCTTC.

The gene calls are TRBV28 and TRBJ1-2; TRBD1 agrees at 7 bases. From germline, CDR1 is MDHEN and CDR2 SYDVKM. With V trimmed by 10 bases and J by 2 bases, 10 bases remained unmatched. The CDR3 covers 14 residues. CDR3 DNA sequence: TGTGCCACCTCGAGGACAGGTTCAAACTATGGCTACACCTTC. It yields the protein CATSRTGSNYGYTF.

The chain joins TRBV14 to TRBJ2-6; D unresolved. The CDR3 covers 16 residues. Deletions cut 1 base from V and 0 bases from J, with 7 bases between. Germline-derived CDR1 and CDR2 are SGHDN and FVKESK. The CDR3 DNA reads TGTGCCAGCAGCCAAGGCAGACTCTCTGGGGCCAACGTCCTGACTTTC. It encodes CASSQGRLSGANVLTF.

This clone was seen more than once but under ten times. This sequence joins TRBV19 and TRBJ1-4; D remains ambiguous. The CDR3 spans 16 residues. Germline assignment: CDR1 LNHDA and CDR2 SQIVND (reference sequence). Trimming left V 3 bases short and J 0 bases short, with 11 bases between. In DNA, the CDR3 is TGTGCCAGTAGTATTCGCGGCTTTGCAACTAATGAAAAACTGTTTTTT. This translates into CASSIRGFATNEKLFF.

J is TRBJ2-3 and V is TRBV11-2; D possibly corresponds to TRBD2 (5 bases). This CDR3 is built from 16 residues. CDR1 SGHAT and CDR2 FQNNGV come from the germline V gene. V lost 2 bases and J lost 0, with 12 bases in between. The CDR3 DNA sequence: TGTGCCAGCAGCTTACGCGGGTCTATGAGCACAGATACGCAGTATTTT. Translating it yields CASSLRGSMSTDTQYF.

The gene calls are TRBV5-6 and TRBJ2-1; 8 bases line up with TRBD2. The germline V gene has CDR1 SGHDT and CDR2 YYEEEE. CDR3 size: 15 residues. V lost 4 bases to trimming and J lost 3 bases; unmatched junction nucleotides: 6. The CDR3: CASSGSGAYYNEQFF. In DNA, the CDR3 is TGTGCCAGCAGCGGTAGCGGGGCTTACTACAATGAGCAGTTCTTC.

This chain joins TRBV7-3 and TRBJ2-5; 8 bases align to TRBD2. CDR1 is SGHTA and CDR2 is FQGTGA in the germline V gene. V shed 0 bases and J 5 bases; nucleotides not matched to a gene: 5. The CDR3 consists of 15 residues. CDR3 residues: CASSLTSGAGETQYF. CDR3 in DNA: TGTGCCAGCAGCTTAACTAGCGGGGCGGGGGAGACCCAGTACTTC.

This chain uses TRBV19 with TRBJ2-3; 8 nucleotides agree with TRBD2. The V and J ends lost 6 bases and 4 bases, in that order; junction bases with no gene match: 15. This CDR3 has 17 amino acids. Germline-derived CDR1 and CDR2 are LNHDA and SQIVND (reference sequence). CDR3 DNA: TGTGCCAGTAGCCGCCGTCCTCGGGGGGGCCTCGCAGATACGCAGTATTTT. Translated: CASSRRPRGGLADTQYF.

This clone was recorded a few times. CDR3 in DNA: TGTGCCAGCAGCGGGGACATCCAAGAGACCCAGTACTTC. Protein: CASSGDIQETQYF. The chain is built from TRBV6-2 or TRBV6-3 and TRBJ2-5, with D maybe TRBD1 (6 bases). The V gene's germline CDR1 is MNHEY and CDR2 SVGEGT. V was pared by 6 bases and J by 1 base, with 9 bases between. The CDR3 spans 13 residues.